A selection of T cell receptor beta chains follows, all from one sample in a study of cytomegalovirus exposure and HLA in healthy donors. Profiled with immunoSEQ multiplex PCR; TCRdb holds only in-frame clones, not every one. The top ten clones hold 4.5% to 5.5% of a sample with approximately 120,000 clones, approximately 71% of them seen once. Sequencing was carried out using PBMCs. These receptors were collected from a woman between 70 and 85 years old in good health and CMV-seropositive. Each CDR3 is given with its conserved first and last residue. Each record gives: CDR3 length, V gene, clone size, J gene, D gene, CDR3 protein, CDR3 DNA. D genes are given only for firm matches. A clone size is listed for some rows: how often the clone was seen (once, few, many), or a class if it is expanded.

>15|TRBV14|.|TRBJ2-1|TRBD1
CASSHSRTGEDEQFF
TGTGCCAGCAGCCATTCTCGGACAGGGGAGGATGAGCAGTTCTTC
>12|TRBV30|.|TRBJ2-1|.
CAWTPRVHEQFF
TGTGCCTGGACGCCCCGGGTGCATGAGCAGTTCTTC
>14|TRBV5-1|few|TRBJ2-7|.
CASSLNRASYEQYF
TGCGCCAGCAGCTTGAACAGGGCTTCCTACGAGCAGTACTTC
>14|TRBV4-2|.|TRBJ1-4|.
CASSQEVAVEVLFF
TGTGCCAGCAGCCAAGAGGTCGCGGTTGAAGTACTGTTTTTT
>14|TRBV30|once|TRBJ1-1|.
CAWSGSPLNTEAFF
TGTGCCTGGAGCGGGAGCCCCCTGAACACTGAAGCTTTCTTT
>13|TRBV30|.|TRBJ1-1|TRBD1
CAWSVGGQTEAFF
TGTGCCTGGAGTGTAGGGGGCCAAACTGAAGCTTTCTTT
>15|TRBV19|.|TRBJ1-1|TRBD1
CASSRRQGMNTEAFF
TGTGCCAGTAGTAGAAGACAGGGAATGAACACTGAAGCTTTCTTT
>14|TRBV6-5|.|TRBJ2-1|.
CATLPDSFDDEQFF
TGTGCCACCCTACCCGACAGTTTCGATGATGAGCAGTTCTTC
>18|TRBV6-1|.|TRBJ2-5|TRBD2
CASSEVPRVAGGQETQYF
TGTGCCAGCAGTGAAGTCCCGAGGGTAGCGGGGGGGCAAGAGACCCAGTACTTC
>16|TRBV25-1|.|TRBJ1-2|.
CASSESGGRGSSGYTF
TGTGCCAGCAGTGAATCTGGGGGCAGAGGGAGCTCTGGCTACACCTTC
>14|TRBV2|.|TRBJ1-5|.
CASSAGVTNQPQHF
TGTGCCAGCAGTGCGGGGGTCACCAATCAGCCCCAGCATTTT
>13|TRBV6-5|.|TRBJ2-7|.
CASSLTGVNEQYF
TGTGCCAGCAGTTTGACAGGCGTAAACGAGCAGTACTTC
>16|TRBV5-1|few|TRBJ2-5|.
CASSHRATAERETQYF
TGCGCCAGCAGCCACAGGGCGACAGCGGAGAGGGAGACCCAGTACTTC
>16|TRBV25-1|.|TRBJ2-5|.
CASSETGVDDEETQYF
TGTGCCAGCAGTGAGACGGGGGTCGACGATGAAGAGACCCAGTACTTC
>13|TRBV30|.|TRBJ1-5|TRBD1
CAFDRVGNQPQHF
TGTGCCTTTGACAGGGTTGGCAATCAGCCCCAGCATTTT
>14|TRBV2|.|TRBJ1-4|TRBD1
CASSAGTGGEKLFF
TGTGCCAGCAGTGCCGGGACAGGGGGGGAAAAACTGTTTTTT
>13|TRBV19|.|TRBJ2-5|TRBD1
CASSIQDRGYQYF
TGTGCCAGTAGTATACAGGACAGGGGTTACCAGTACTTC
>11|TRBV2|.|TRBJ1-2|TRBD1
CASDRAGGYTF
TGTGCCAGCGACAGGGCAGGGGGCTACACCTTC
>13|TRBV19|few|TRBJ1-4|TRBD1
CGTGGITNEKLFF
TGTGGGACAGGGGGCATTACTAATGAAAAACTGTTTTTT
>14|TRBV19|.|TRBJ1-2|.
CASSIRTGGSGYTF
TGTGCCAGTAGTATAAGGACCGGAGGGAGTGGCTACACCTTC
>13|TRBV4-1|once|TRBJ1-5|TRBD1
CASSRQGEQPQHF
TGCGCCAGCAGCCGGCAGGGGGAGCAGCCCCAGCATTTT
>18|TRBV4-1|.|TRBJ1-2|TRBD1
CASSHVLQGTGRNYGYTF
TGCGCCAGCAGCCACGTCCTACAGGGGACAGGCAGAAACTATGGCTACACCTTC
>13|TRBV19|.|TRBJ1-5|.
CASRQRGYQPQHF
TGTGCCAGTAGGCAAAGGGGGTACCAGCCCCAGCATTTT
>14|TRBV19|few|TRBJ1-6|TRBD1
CASKPGQGNSPLHF
TGTGCCAGTAAACCCGGACAGGGGAATTCACCCCTCCACTTT
>14|TRBV6-5|.|TRBJ1-4|TRBD1
CASSDGTANEKLFF
TGTGCCAGCAGTGACGGGACAGCTAATGAAAAACTGTTTTTT
>16|TRBV4-1|few|TRBJ2-1|TRBD2
CASSQDPSGGAYEQFF
TGCGCCAGCAGCCAAGATCCTAGCGGGGGGGCTTATGAGCAGTTCTTC
>14|TRBV9|.|TRBJ1-1|.
CASSVFSGDTEAFF
TGTGCCAGCAGCGTATTCTCCGGAGACACTGAAGCTTTCTTT
>14|TRBV30|.|TRBJ2-5|TRBD1
CAWSVQGGQETQYF
TGTGCCTGGAGTGTACAGGGGGGACAAGAGACCCAGTACTTC
>17|TRBV23-1|.|TRBJ1-2|.
CASSQSPPWDTNYGYTF
TGCGCCAGCAGTCAATCGCCCCCCTGGGACACTAACTATGGCTACACCTTC
>19|TRBV4-3|.|TRBJ2-2|TRBD2
CASSQFASGRAGDTGELFF
TGCGCCAGCAGCCAATTTGCGAGCGGGAGGGCGGGTGACACCGGGGAGCTGTTTTTT
>14|TRBV6-5|.|TRBJ1-2|TRBD1
CASSYTDRGVGYTF
TGTGCCAGCAGTTACACCGACAGGGGGGTTGGCTACACCTTC
>15|TRBV5-1|few|TRBJ2-7|TRBD1
CASSLPGTGVYEQYF
TGCGCCAGCAGCTTGCCCGGGACAGGGGTCTACGAGCAGTACTTC
>14|TRBV5-1|.|TRBJ1-6|.
CASSLVGQGSPLHF
TGCGCCAGCAGCTTAGTCGGGCAGGGATCACCCCTCCACTTT